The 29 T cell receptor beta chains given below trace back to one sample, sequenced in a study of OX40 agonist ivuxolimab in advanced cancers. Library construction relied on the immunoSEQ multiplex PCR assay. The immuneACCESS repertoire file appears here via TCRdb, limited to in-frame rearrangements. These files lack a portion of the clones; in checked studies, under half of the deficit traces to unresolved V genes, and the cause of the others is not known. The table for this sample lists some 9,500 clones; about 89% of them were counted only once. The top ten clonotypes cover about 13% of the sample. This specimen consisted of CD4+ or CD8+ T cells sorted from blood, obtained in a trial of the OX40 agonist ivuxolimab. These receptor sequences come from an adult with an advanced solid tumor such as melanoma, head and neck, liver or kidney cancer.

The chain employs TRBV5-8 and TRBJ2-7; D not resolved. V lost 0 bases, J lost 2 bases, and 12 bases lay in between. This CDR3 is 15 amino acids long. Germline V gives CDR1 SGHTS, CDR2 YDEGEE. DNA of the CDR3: TGTGCCAGCAGCTTGGGGCAGGCTGCTACCTACGAGCAGTACTTC. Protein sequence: CASSLGQAATYEQYF.

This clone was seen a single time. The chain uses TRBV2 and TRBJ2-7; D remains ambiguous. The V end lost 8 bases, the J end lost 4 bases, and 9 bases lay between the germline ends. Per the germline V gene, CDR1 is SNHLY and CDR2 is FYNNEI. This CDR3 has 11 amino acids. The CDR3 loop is CASRISYEQYF. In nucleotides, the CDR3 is TGTGCCAGCCGGATAAGTTACGAGCAGTACTTC.

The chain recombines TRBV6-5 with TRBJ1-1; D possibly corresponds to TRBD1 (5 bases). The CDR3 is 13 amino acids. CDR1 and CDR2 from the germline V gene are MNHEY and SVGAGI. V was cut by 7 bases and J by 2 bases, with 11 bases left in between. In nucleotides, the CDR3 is TGTGCCAGCACTGGGGGGGTAAACACTGAAGCTTTCTTT. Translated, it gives CASTGGVNTEAFF.

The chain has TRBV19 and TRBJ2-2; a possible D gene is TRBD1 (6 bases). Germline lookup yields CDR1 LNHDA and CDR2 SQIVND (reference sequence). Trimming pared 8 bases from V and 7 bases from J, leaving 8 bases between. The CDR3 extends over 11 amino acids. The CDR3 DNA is TGTGCCAGTCAGGGGTTCGGGGAGCTGTTTTTT. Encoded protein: CASQGFGELFF.

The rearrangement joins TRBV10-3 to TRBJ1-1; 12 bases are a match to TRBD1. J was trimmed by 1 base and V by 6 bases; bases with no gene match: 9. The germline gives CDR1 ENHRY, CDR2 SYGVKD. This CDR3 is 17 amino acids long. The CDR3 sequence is CAISAGQGARKNTEAFF. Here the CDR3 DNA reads TGTGCCATCAGCGCGGGACAGGGGGCGCGTAAGAACACTGAAGCTTTCTTT.

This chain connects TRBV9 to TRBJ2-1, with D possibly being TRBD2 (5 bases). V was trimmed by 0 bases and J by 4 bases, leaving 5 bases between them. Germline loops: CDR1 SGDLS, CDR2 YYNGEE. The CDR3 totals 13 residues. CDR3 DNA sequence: TGTGCCAGCAGCGTAGGGGAGTACAATGAGCAGTTCTTC. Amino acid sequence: CASSVGEYNEQFF.

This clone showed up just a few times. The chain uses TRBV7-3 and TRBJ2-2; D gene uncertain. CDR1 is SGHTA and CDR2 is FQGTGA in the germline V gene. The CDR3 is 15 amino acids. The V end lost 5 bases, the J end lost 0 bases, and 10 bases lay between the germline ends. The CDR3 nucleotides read TGTGCCAGCAGCCCCACAGCTACGAACACCGGGGAGCTGTTTTTT. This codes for CASSPTATNTGELFF.

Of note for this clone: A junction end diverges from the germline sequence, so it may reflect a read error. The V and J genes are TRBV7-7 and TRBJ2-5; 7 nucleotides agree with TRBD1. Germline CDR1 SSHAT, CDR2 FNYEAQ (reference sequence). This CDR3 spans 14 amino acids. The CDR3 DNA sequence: TGTGCTAGCAGCAACTCGGGACAGCAAGAGACCCAGTACTTC. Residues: CASSNSGQQETQYF.

The CDR3 protein is CASSPQGLAGDEQYF. CDR3 coding DNA: TGTGCCAGCAGCCCCCAGGGACTAGCGGGAGACGAGCAGTACTTC. The rearrangement uses TRBV11-2 and TRBJ2-7, with TRBD2 matching over 14 bases. CDR3 length equals 15 residues. Germline V gene sequence: CDR1 SGHAT, CDR2 FQNNGV. The ends lost 5 bases at V and 5 bases at J; junction bases unmatched: 5.

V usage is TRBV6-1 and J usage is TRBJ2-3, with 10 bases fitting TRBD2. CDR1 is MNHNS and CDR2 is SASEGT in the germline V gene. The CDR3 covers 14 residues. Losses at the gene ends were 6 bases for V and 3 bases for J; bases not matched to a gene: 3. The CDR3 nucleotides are TGTGCCAGCAGCCATAGCGGGAGGACAGATACGCAGTATTTT. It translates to CASSHSGRTDTQYF.

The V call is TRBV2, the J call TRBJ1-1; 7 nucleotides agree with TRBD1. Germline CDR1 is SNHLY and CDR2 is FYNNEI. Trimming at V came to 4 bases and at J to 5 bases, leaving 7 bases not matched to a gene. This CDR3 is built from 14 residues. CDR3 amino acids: CASSADREDTEAFF. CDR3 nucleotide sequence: TGTGCCAGCAGTGCCGACAGGGAGGATACTGAAGCTTTCTTT.

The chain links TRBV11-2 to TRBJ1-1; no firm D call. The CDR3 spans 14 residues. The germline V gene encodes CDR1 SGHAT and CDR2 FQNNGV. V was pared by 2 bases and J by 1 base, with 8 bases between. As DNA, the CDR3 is TGTGCCAGCAGCTTAAGACGATCGAACACTGAAGCTTTCTTT. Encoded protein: CASSLRRSNTEAFF.

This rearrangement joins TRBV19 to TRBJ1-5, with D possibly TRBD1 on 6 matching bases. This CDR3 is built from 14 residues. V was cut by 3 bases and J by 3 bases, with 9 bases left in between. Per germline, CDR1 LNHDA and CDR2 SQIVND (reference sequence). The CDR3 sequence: CASSIGGLNQPQHF. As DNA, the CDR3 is TGTGCCAGTAGTATTGGGGGCCTCAATCAGCCCCAGCATTTT.

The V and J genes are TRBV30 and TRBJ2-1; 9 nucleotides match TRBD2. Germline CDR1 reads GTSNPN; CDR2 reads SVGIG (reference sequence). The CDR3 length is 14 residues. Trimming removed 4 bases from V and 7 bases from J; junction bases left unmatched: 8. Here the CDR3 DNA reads TGTGCCTGGATACGAGCGGGAGGATTTAATGAGCAGTTCTTC. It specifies CAWIRAGGFNEQFF.

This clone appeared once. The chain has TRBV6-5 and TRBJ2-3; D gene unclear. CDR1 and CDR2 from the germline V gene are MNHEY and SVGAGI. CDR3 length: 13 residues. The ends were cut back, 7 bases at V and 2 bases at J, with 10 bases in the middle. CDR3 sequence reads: CASKTDPTDTQYF. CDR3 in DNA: TGTGCCAGCAAAACGGACCCCACAGATACGCAGTATTTT.

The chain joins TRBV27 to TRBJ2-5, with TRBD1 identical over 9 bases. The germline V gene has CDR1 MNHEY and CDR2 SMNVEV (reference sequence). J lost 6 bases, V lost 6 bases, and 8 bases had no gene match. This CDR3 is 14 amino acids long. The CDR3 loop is CASRTGTGLKTQYF. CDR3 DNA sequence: TGTGCCAGCAGAACCGGGACAGGGTTGAAGACCCAGTACTTC.

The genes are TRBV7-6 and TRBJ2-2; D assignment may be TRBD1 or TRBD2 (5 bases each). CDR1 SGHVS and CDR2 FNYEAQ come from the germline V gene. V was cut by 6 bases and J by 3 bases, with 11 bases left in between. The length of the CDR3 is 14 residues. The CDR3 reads CASSWDGYTGELFF. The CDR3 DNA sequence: TGTGCCAGCAGTTGGGACGGTTACACCGGGGAGCTGTTTTTT.

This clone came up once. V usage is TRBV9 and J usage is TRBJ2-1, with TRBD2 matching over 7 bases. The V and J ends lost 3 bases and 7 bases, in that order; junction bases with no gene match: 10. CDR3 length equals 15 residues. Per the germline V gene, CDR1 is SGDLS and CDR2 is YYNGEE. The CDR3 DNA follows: TGTGCCAGCAGCGAAGGGAGCGGGATTGGAAATGAGCAGTTCTTC. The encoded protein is CASSEGSGIGNEQFF.

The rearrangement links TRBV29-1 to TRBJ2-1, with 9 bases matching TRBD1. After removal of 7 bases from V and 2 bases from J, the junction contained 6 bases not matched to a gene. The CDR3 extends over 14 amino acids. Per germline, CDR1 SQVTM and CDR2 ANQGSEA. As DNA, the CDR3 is TGCAGCGCCGGAGGGACAGGGCCCTACAATGAGCAGTTCTTC. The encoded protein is CSAGGTGPYNEQFF.

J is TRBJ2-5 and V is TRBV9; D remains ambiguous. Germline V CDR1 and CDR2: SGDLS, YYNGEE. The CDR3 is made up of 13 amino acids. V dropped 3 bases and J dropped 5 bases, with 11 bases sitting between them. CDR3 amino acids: CASSARPLETQYF. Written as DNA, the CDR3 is TGTGCCAGCAGCGCCCGCCCCCTGGAGACCCAGTACTTC.

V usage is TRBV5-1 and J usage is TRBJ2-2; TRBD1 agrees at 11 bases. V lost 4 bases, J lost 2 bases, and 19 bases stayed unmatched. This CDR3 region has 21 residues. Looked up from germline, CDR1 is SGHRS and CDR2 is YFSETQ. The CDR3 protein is CASSKNRYRTGTGGNTGELFF. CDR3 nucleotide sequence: TGCGCCAGCAGCAAAAACAGATACAGAACCGGGACAGGGGGTAACACCGGGGAGCTGTTTTTT. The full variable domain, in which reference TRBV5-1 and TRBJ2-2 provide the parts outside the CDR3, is KAGVTQTPRYLIKTRGQQVTLSCSPISGHRSVSWYQQTPGQGLQFLFEYFSETQRNKGNFPGRFSGRQFSNSRSEMNVSTLELGDSALYLCASSKNRYRTGTGGNTGELFFGEGSRLTVL.

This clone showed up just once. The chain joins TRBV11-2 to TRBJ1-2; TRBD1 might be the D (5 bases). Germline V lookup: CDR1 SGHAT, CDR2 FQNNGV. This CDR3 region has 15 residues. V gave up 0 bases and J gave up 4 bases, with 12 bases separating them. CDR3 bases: TGTGCCAGCAGCTTAGAGAGGGGTTGGGGCTATGGCTACACCTTC. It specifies CASSLERGWGYGYTF. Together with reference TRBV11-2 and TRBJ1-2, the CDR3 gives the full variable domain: EAGVAQSPRYKIIEKRQSVAFWCNPISGHATLYWYQQILGQGPKLLIQFQNNGVVDDSQLPKDRFSAERLKGVDSTLKIQPAKLEDSAVYLCASSLERGWGYGYTFGSGTRLTVV.

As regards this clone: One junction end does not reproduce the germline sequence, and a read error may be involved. CDR3 nucleotides: TGTGCCAGTAGTATTCAAAGGGACAACCTCTCCTTC. It is translated as CASSIQRDNLSF. This rearrangement joins TRBV19 to TRBJ1-2, with D perhaps matching TRBD1 (6 bases). The CDR3 consists of 12 residues. Per germline, CDR1 LNHDA and CDR2 SQIVND (reference sequence).

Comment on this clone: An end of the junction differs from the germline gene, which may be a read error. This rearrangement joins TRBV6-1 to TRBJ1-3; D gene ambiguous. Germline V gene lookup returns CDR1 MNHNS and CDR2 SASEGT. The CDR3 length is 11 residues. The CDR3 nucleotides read TGTGCCAGCAGTGAAGATATTACCCTTAGGTTT. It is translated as CASSEDITLRF.

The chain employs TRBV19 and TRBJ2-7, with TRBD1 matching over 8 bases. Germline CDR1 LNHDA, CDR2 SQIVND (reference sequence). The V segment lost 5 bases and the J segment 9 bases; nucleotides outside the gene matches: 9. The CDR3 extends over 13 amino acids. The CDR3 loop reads CASSPDREVLQYF. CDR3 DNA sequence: TGTGCCAGTAGTCCGGACAGGGAGGTCCTGCAGTACTTC.

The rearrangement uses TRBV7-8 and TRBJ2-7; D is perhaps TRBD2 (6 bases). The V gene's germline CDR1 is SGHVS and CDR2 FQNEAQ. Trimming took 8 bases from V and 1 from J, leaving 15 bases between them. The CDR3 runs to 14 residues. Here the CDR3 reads CASSAASASYEQYF. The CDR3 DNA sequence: TGTGCCAGCTCCGCGGCTAGCGCGTCCTACGAGCAGTACTTC.

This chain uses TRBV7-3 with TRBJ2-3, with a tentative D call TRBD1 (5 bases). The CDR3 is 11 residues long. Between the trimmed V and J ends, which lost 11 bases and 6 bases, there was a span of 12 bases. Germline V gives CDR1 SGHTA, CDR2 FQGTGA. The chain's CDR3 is CAGAAVDTQYF. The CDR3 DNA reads TGTGCCGGGGCTGCAGTCGATACGCAGTATTTT.

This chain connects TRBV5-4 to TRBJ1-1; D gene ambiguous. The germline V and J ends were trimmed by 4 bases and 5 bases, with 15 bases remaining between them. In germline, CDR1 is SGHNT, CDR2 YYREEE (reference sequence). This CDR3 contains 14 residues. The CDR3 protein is CASSELRERTEAFF. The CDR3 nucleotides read TGTGCCAGCAGCGAATTAAGGGAGAGAACTGAAGCTTTCTTT. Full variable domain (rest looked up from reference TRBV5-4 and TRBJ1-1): ETGVTQSPTHLIKTRGQQVTLRCSSQSGHNTVSWYQQALGQGPQFIFQYYREEENGRGNFPPRFSGLQFPNYSSELNVNALELDDSALYLCASSELRERTEAFFGQGTRLTVV.

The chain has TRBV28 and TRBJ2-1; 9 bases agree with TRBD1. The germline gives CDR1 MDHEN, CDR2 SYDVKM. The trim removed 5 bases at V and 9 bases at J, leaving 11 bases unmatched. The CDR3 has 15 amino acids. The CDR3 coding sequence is TGTGCCAGCAGTCTTCCGGGACAGGGAAGGGGTGAGCAGTTCTTC. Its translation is CASSLPGQGRGEQFF.